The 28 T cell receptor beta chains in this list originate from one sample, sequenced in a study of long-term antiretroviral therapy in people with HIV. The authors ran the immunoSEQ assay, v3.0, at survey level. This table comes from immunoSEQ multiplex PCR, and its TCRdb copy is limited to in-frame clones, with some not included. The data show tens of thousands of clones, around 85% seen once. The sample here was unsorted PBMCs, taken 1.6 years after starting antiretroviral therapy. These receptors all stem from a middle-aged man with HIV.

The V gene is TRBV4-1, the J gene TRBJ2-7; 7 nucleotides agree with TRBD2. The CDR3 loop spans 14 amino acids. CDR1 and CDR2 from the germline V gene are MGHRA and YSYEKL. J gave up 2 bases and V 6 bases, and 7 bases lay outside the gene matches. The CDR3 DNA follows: TGCGCCAGCAGTCGGACTAGTAGTACCTACGAGCAGTACTTC. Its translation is CASSRTSSTYEQYF.

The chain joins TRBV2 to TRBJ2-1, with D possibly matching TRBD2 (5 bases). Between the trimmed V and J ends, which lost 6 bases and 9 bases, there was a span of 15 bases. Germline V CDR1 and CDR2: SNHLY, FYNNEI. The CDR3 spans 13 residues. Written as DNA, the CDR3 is TGTGCCAGCAGCACGGAGGTGATGGGTGAGCAGTTCTTC. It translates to CASSTEVMGEQFF.

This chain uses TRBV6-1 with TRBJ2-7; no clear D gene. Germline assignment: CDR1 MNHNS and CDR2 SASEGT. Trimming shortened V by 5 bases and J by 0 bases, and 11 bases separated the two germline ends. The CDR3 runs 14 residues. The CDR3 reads CASSQTSFSYEQYF. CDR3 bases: TGTGCCAGCAGTCAGACTTCCTTCTCCTACGAGCAGTACTTC.

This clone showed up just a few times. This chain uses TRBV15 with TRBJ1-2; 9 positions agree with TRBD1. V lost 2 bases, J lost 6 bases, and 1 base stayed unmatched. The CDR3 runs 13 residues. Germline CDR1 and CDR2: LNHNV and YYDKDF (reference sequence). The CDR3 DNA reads TGTGCCACCAGCAGAAGACAGGGGGATGGCTACACCTTC. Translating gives CATSRRQGDGYTF.

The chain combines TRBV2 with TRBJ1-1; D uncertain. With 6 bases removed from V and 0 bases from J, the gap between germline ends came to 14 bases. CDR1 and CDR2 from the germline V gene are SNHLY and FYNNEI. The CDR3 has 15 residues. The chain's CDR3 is CASSQDGRMNTEAFF. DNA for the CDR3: TGTGCCAGCAGCCAAGACGGACGGATGAACACTGAAGCTTTCTTT. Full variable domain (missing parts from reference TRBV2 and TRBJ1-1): EPEVTQTPSHQVTQMGQEVILRCVPISNHLYFYWYRQILGQKVEFLVSFYNNEISEKSEIFDDQFSVERPDGSNFTLKIRSTKLEDSAMYFCASSQDGRMNTEAFFGQGTRLTVV.

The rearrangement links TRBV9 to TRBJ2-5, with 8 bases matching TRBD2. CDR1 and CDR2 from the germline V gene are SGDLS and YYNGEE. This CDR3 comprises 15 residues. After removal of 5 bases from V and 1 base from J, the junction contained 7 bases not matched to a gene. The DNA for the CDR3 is TGTGCCAGCAGTGGTAGCGGGACGATCCAAGAGACCCAGTACTTC. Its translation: CASSGSGTIQETQYF. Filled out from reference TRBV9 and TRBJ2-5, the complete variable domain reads DSGVTQTPKHLITATGQRVTLRCSPRSGDLSVYWYQQSLDQGLQFLIQYYNGEERAKGNILERFSAQQFPDLHSELNLSSLELGDSALYFCASSGSGTIQETQYFGPGTRLLVL.

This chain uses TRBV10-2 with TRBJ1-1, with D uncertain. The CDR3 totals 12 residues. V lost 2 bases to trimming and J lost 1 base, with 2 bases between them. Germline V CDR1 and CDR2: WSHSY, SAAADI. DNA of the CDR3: TGCGCCAGCAGTGAGGGGAACACTGAAGCTTTCTTT. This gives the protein CASSEGNTEAFF.

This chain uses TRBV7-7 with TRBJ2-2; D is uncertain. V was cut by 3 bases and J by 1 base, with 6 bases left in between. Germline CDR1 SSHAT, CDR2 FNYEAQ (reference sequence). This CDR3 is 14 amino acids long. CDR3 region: CASSFSRNTGELFF. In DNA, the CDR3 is TGTGCCAGCAGCTTTTCACGGAACACCGGGGAGCTGTTTTTT.

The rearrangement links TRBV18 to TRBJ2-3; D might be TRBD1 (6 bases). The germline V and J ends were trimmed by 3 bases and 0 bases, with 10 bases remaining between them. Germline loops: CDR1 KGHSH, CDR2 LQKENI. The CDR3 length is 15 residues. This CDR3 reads CASSPGQRSTDTQYF. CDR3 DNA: TGTGCCAGCTCACCCGGACAGAGGAGCACAGATACGCAGTATTTT.

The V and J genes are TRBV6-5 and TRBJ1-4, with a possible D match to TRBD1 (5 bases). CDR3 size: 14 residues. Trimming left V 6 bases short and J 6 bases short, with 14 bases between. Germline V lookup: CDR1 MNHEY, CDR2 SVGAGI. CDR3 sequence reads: CASRQGHADEKLFF. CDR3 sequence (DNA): TGTGCCAGCAGGCAAGGACATGCCGATGAAAAACTGTTTTTT.

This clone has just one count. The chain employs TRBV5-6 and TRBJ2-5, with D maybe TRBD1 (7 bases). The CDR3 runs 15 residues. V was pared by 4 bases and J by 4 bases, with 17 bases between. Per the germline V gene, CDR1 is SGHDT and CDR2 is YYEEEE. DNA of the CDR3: TGTGCCAGCAGCCTCCGGAACAGGGGAGGAGAGACCCAGTACTTC. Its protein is CASSLRNRGGETQYF.

CDR3 residues: CASSYLATNEKLFF. Here the CDR3 DNA reads TGTGCCAGCAGTTACCTTGCAACTAATGAAAAACTGTTTTTT. J is TRBJ1-4 and V is TRBV28; no clear D gene. Trimming stripped 4 bases from V and 0 bases from J, with 6 bases between. Germline V CDR1 and CDR2: MDHEN, SYDVKM. The CDR3 consists of 14 residues.

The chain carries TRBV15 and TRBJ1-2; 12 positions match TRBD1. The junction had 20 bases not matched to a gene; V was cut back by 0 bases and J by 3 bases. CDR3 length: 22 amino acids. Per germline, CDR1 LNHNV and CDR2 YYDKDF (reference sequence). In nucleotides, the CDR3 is TGTGCCACCAGCAGAGATCTAGTAGACTTAAGGGACAGGGGGCGATTATACTATGGCTACACCTTC. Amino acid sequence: CATSRDLVDLRDRGRLYYGYTF.

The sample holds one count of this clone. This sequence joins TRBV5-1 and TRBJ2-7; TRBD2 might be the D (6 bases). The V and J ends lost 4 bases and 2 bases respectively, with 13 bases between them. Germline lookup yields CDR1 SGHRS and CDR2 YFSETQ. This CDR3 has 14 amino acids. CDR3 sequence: CASSPGTETYEQYF. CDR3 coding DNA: TGCGCCAGCAGCCCCGGGACTGAGACCTACGAGCAGTACTTC. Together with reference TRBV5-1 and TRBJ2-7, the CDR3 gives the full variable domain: KAGVTQTPRYLIKTRGQQVTLSCSPISGHRSVSWYQQTPGQGLQFLFEYFSETQRNKGNFPGRFSGRQFSNSRSEMNVSTLELGDSALYLCASSPGTETYEQYFGPGTRLTVT.

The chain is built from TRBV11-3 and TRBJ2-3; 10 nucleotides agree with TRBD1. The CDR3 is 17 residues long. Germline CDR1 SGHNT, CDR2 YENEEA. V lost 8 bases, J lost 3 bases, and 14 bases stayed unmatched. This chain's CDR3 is CASARRGTGAETDTQYF. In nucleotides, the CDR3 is TGTGCCAGCGCAAGACGGGGGACAGGGGCCGAGACAGATACGCAGTATTTT.

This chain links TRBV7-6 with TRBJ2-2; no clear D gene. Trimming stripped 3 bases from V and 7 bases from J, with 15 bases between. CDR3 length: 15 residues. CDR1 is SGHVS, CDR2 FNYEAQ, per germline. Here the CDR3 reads CASSFGHFSGGELFF. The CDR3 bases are TGTGCCAGCAGCTTCGGCCACTTCTCGGGCGGGGAGCTGTTTTTT.

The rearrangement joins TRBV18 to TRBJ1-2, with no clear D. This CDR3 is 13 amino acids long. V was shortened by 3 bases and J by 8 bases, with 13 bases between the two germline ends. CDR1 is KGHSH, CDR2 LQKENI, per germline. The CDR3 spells CASSPSPVEGYTF. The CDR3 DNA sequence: TGTGCCAGCTCACCGAGTCCTGTCGAAGGCTACACCTTC.

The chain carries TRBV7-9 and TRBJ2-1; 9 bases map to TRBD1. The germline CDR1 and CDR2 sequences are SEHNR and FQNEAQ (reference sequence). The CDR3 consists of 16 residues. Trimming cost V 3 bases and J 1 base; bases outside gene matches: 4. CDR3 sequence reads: CASSLTGGFSYNEQFF. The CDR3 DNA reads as TGTGCCAGCAGCTTGACAGGGGGATTTTCCTACAATGAGCAGTTCTTC.

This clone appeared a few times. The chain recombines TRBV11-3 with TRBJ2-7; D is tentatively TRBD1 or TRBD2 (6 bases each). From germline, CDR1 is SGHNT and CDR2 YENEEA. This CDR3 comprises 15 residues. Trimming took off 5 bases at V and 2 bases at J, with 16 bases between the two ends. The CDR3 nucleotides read TGTGCCAGCAGCCAAGGGGGGCACCTGACCTACGAGCAGTACTTC. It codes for CASSQGGHLTYEQYF. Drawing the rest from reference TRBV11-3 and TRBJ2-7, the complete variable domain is EAGVVQSPRYKIIEKKQPVAFWCNPISGHNTLYWYLQNLGQGPELLIRYENEEAVDDSQLPKDRFSAERLKGVDSTLKIQPAELGDSAVYLCASSQGGHLTYEQYFGPGTRLTVT.

CDR3 nucleotides: TGTGCCAGCAGTTCCGGGACAGGGTACTCTGGGGCCAACGTCCTGACTTTC. Translated: CASSSGTGYSGANVLTF. The V call is TRBV7-9, the J call TRBJ2-6; 9 bases line up with TRBD1. Looked up from germline, CDR1 is SEHNR and CDR2 is FQNEAQ (reference sequence). The CDR3 consists of 17 residues. Trimming at V came to 6 bases and at J to 0 bases, leaving 6 bases not matched to a gene.

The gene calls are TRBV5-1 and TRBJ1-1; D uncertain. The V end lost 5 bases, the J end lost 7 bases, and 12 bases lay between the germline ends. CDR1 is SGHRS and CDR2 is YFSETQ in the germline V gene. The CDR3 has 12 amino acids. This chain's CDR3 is CASRRGDYEAFF. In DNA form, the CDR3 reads TGCGCCAGCAGAAGAGGAGATTATGAAGCTTTCTTT.

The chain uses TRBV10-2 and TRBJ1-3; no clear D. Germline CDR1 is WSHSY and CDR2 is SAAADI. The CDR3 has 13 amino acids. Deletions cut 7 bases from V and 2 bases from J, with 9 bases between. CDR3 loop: CASTPGPGNTIYF. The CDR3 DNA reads TGCGCCAGCACTCCGGGTCCTGGAAACACCATATATTTT.

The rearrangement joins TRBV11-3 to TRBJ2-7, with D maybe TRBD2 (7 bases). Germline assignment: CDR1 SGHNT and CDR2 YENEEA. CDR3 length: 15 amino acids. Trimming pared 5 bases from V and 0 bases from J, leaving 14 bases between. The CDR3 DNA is TGTGCCAGCAGCGAGGGGGGGGGCAGCTCCTACGAGCAGTACTTC. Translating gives CASSEGGGSSYEQYF. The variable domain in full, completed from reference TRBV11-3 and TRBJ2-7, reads EAGVVQSPRYKIIEKKQPVAFWCNPISGHNTLYWYLQNLGQGPELLIRYENEEAVDDSQLPKDRFSAERLKGVDSTLKIQPAELGDSAVYLCASSEGGGSSYEQYFGPGTRLTVT.

The CDR3 bases are TGTGCCAGCAGCCACATGGGGGGAAGCCTTTACAATGAGCAGTTCTTC. It yields the protein CASSHMGGSLYNEQFF. This chain uses TRBV9 with TRBJ2-1; maybe TRBD2 (6 bases). There are 16 residues in the CDR3. V was trimmed by 4 bases and J by 4 bases, leaving 18 bases between them. Germline CDR1 and CDR2: SGDLS and YYNGEE.

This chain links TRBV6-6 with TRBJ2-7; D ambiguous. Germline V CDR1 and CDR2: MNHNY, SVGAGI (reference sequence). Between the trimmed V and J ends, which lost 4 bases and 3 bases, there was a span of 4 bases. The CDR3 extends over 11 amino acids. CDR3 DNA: TGTGCCAGCAGTTCCGACTACGAGCAGTACTTC. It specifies CASSSDYEQYF.

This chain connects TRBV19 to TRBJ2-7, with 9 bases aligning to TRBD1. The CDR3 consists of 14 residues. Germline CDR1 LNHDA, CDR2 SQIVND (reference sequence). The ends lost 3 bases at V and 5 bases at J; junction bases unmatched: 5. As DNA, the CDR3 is TGTGCCAGTAGTATCGGGACAGGGCCGAACGAGCAGTACTTC. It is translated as CASSIGTGPNEQYF.

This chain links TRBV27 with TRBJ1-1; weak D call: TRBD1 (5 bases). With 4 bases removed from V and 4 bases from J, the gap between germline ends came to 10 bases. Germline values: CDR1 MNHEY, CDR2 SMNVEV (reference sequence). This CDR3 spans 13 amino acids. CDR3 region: CASSSGPGTEAFF. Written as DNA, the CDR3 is TGTGCCAGCAGTTCGGGGCCGGGCACTGAAGCTTTCTTT.

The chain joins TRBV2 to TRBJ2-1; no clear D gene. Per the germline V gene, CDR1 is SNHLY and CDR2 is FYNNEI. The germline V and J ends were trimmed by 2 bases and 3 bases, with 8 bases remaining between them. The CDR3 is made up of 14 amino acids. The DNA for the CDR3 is TGTGCCAGCAGTGAACATCCAGACTACAATGAGCAGTTCTTC. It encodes CASSEHPDYNEQFF.